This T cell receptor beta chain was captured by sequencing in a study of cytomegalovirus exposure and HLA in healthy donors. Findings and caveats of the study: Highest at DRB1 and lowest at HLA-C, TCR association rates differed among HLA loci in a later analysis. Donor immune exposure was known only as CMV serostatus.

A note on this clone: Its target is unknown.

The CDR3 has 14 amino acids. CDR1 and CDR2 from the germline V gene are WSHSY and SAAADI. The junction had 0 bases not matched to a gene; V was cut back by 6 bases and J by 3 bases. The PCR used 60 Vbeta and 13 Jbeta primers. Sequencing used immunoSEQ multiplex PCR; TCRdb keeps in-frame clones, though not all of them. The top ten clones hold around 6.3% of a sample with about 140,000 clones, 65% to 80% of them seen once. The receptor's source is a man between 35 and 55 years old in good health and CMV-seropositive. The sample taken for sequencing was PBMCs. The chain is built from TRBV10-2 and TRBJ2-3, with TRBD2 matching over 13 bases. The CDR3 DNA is TGCGCCAGCAGGGGACTAGCGGGAACAGATACGCAGTATTTT. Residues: CASRGLAGTDTQYF.